The 11 T cell receptor beta chains below come from one sample, sequenced in a study of cytomegalovirus exposure and HLA in healthy donors (dated by TCRdb to about 2017). The library was prepared using the immunoSEQ multiplex PCR assay. A mixture of 60 forward primers for TCR Vbeta segments and 13 reverse primers for TCR Jbeta segments was used in the multiplex PCR. The immuneACCESS repertoire file appears here via TCRdb, limited to in-frame rearrangements. These files lack a portion of the clones; in checked studies, under half of the deficit traces to unresolved V genes, and the cause of the others is not known. The sample table lists 100,000 to 150,000 clones, over 60% of them with a count of one. The ten largest clones take up roughly an eighth of the sample. The material sequenced was PBMCs. These receptors came from a woman aged 55 to 70 in good health and CMV-seropositive.

V is TRBV5-4 and J is TRBJ2-7; 8 nucleotides align to TRBD1. Germline trimming cut 6 bases from V and 3 bases from J; bases unmatched to any gene: 8. The CDR3 spans 14 residues. Germline CDR1 and CDR2: SGHNT and YYREEE (reference sequence). CDR3 in DNA: TGTGCCAGCAAGAGGGACAGGCCGGACTACGAGCAGTACTTC. Amino acids: CASKRDRPDYEQYF.

This clone has only a few counts. The V gene is TRBV7-9, the J gene TRBJ1-1; possibly TRBD1 for D (5 bases). Between the trimmed V and J ends, which lost 3 bases and 2 bases, there was a span of 19 bases. Germline V gene lookup returns CDR1 SEHNR and CDR2 FQNEAQ (reference sequence). The CDR3 runs to 17 residues. CDR3: CASSFPPTEPSNTEAFF. DNA for the CDR3: TGTGCCAGCAGCTTCCCTCCGACAGAACCCTCAAACACTGAAGCTTTCTTT. The full variable domain, in which reference TRBV7-9 and TRBJ1-1 provide the parts outside the CDR3, is DTGVSQNPRHKITKRGQNVTFRCDPISEHNRLYWYRQTLGQGPEFLTYFQNEAQLEKSRLLSDRFSAERPKGSFSTLEIQRTEQGDSAMYLCASSFPPTEPSNTEAFFGQGTRLTVV.

The rearrangement joins TRBV7-3 to TRBJ1-2; no clear D. V lost 0 bases and J 4 bases, leaving 9 bases between the germline ends. The CDR3 consists of 14 residues. Per the germline V gene, CDR1 is SGHTA and CDR2 is FQGTGA. The CDR3 DNA reads TGTGCCAGCAGCTTAACTCCAGTTATCTATGGCTACACCTTC. This sequence encodes CASSLTPVIYGYTF.

This chain joins TRBV5-6 and TRBJ1-1; 7 nucleotides align to TRBD1. Per the germline V gene, CDR1 is SGHDT and CDR2 is YYEEEE. The junction had 16 bases not matched to a gene; V was cut back by 4 bases and J by 7 bases. The CDR3 is made up of 16 amino acids. As DNA, the CDR3 is TGTGCCAGCAGCCCTGGTTCAGGGACAGTCCGAGGTGAAGCTTTCTTT. Amino acid sequence: CASSPGSGTVRGEAFF.

This chain joins TRBV27 and TRBJ2-7; D perhaps matches TRBD2 (7 bases). Germline CDR1 and CDR2: MNHEY and SMNVEV (reference sequence). This CDR3 region has 14 residues. The germline V and J ends were trimmed by 6 bases and 8 bases, with 20 bases remaining between them. The CDR3 sequence is CASRVGLEGVKQYF. The CDR3 DNA is TGTGCCAGCAGAGTAGGACTAGAGGGGGTTAAGCAGTACTTC.

This chain connects TRBV29-1 to TRBJ2-1; weak D call: TRBD1 (5 bases). There are 13 residues in the CDR3. V was clipped by 4 bases and J by 2 bases, with 9 bases between them. CDR1 is SQVTM and CDR2 is ANQGSEA in the germline V gene. For the CDR3, the DNA is TGCAGCGTTGGACAGCTTACCTACAATGAGCAGTTCTTC. This sequence encodes CSVGQLTYNEQFF.

The table lists this clone with a few counts. The chain couples TRBV10-3 to TRBJ2-5, with 8 nucleotides matching TRBD2. Germline V gene lookup returns CDR1 ENHRY and CDR2 SYGVKD. Losses at the gene ends were 4 bases for V and 4 bases for J; bases not matched to a gene: 8. This CDR3 has 15 residues. CDR3 amino acids: CAISVGAGGLETQYF. The CDR3 DNA is TGTGCCATCAGTGTGGGGGCGGGGGGCCTAGAGACCCAGTACTTC.

CDR3 in amino acids: CASSLESYGYTF. In DNA, the CDR3 is TGTGCCAGCAGCTTGGAGAGTTATGGCTACACCTTC. The rearrangement links TRBV5-6 to TRBJ1-2; D not resolved. In germline, CDR1 is SGHDT, CDR2 YYEEEE. V lost 0 bases and J 5 bases, leaving 5 bases between the germline ends. The CDR3 length is 12 residues.

This chain joins TRBV16 and TRBJ2-1; unclear D gene. Germline lookup yields CDR1 KGHSY and CDR2 FQNENV. V dropped 4 bases and J dropped 3 bases, with 10 bases sitting between them. This CDR3 has 14 amino acids. CDR3 sequence reads: CASSPQLGYNEQFF. CDR3 in DNA: TGTGCCAGCAGCCCACAGTTAGGCTACAATGAGCAGTTCTTC.

V usage is TRBV30 and J usage is TRBJ1-5, with unresolved D. CDR1 is GTSNPN and CDR2 is SVGIG in the germline V gene (reference sequence). The CDR3 contains 14 residues. Trimming took off 1 base at V and 4 bases at J, with 11 bases between the two ends. The CDR3 sequence is CAWSDVKLNQPQHF. CDR3 in DNA: TGTGCCTGGAGTGACGTCAAACTAAATCAGCCCCAGCATTTT.

The chain carries TRBV19 and TRBJ2-7, with TRBD2 matching 13 bases. The CDR3 extends over 15 amino acids. Germline lookup yields CDR1 LNHDA and CDR2 SQIVND (reference sequence). V gave up 4 bases and J gave up 6 bases; unmatched junction bases: 6. In DNA, the CDR3 is TGTGCCAGTAGTACCGGACTAGCGGGAGTTCCCGAGCAGTACTTC. It translates to CASSTGLAGVPEQYF.